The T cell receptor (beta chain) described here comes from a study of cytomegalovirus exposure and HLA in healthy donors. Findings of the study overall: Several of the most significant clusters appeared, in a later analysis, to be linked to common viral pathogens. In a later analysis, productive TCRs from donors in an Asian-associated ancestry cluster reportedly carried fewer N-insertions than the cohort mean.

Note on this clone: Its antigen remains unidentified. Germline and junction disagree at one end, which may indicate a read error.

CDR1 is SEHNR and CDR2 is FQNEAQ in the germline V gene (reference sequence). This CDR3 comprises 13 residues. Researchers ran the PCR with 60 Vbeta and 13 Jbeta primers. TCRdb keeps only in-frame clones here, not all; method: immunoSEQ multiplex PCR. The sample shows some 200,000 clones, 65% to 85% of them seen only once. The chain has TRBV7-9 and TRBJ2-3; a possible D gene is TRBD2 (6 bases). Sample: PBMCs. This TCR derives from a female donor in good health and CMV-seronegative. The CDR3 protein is CSSSSGTFDTQYF. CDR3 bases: TGTTCCAGCAGCTCCGGGACTTTTGATACGCAGTATTTT.